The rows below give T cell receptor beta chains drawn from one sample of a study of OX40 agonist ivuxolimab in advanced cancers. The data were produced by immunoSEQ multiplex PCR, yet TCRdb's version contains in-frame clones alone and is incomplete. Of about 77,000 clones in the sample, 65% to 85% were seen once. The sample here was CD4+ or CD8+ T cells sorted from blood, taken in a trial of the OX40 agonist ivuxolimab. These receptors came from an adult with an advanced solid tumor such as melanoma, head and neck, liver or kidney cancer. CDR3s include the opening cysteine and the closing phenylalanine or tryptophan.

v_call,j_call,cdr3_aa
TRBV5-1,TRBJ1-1,CASSLVVGVDTEAFF
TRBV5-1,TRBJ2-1,CASSATGGSTNEQFF
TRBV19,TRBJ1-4,CASSIATGGNEKLFF
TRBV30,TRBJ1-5,CAWSVGSYSNQPQHF
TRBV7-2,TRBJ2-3,CASSTGPSTDTQYF
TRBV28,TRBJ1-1,CASSFGTNGYAFF
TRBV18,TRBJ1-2,CASSPTWRGEGYTF
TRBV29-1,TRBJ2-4,CSVEGQGIDIQYF
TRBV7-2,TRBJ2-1,CASSPSADLYNEQFF
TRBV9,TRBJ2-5,CASSVGQGAETQYF
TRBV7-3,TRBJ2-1,CASSRTSGSDEQFF
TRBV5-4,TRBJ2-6,CASSFGQGNSGANVLTF
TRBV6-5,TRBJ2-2,CASSYDMGGGTGELFF
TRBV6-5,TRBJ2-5,CASSYSTRPLGETQYF
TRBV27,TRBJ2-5,CASSPPGLAGGHKTQYF
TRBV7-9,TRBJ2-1,CASSLAGGDEQFF
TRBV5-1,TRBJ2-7,CASSPGTSGNEQYF
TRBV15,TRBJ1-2,CATSRDLGARGYTF
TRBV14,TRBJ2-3,CASSPGSTDTQYF
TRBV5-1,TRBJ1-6,CASSTGGSSPLHF
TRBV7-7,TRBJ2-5,CASSRQGGEETQYF
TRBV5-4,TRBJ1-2,CASSLGDRGSLGYTF
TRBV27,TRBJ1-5,CASSLSNSNQPQHF
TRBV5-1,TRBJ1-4,CASGPTGGDEKLFF
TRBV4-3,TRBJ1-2,CASSLETGGYGYTF
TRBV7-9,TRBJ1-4,CASSPSYSARAKLFF
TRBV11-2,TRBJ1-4,CASSSEPENEKLFF
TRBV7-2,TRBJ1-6,CASSTRDQQNSPLHF
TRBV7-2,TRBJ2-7,CASSPRASGTSYEQYF
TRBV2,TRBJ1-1,CASSGQGPNTEAFF
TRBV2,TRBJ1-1,CASSEAGPNTEAFF
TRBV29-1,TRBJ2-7,CSVEVSGGGEQYF
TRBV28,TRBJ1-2,CASSLVITYYGYTF
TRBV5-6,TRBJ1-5,CASSLLGDNQPQHF
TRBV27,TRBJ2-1,CASSLSGLAGAGQFF
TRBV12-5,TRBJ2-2,CASGSGTGGIGELFF
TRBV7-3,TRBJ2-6,CASSLGGSGANVLTF
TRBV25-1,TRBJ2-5,CASSGQTGGGQETQYF
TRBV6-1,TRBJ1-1,CASSVNQEYTEAFF
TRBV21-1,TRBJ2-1,CASSSPLLGRDSYNEQFF
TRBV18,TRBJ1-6,CASSPNKDNSPLHF